This is a list of T cell receptor beta chains from one sample in a study of T cells in Graves' hyperthyroidism and ophthalmopathy. TCRdb reprocessed the multiplex PCR reads via MiXCR and lists one record per CDR3 protein. The table includes 250,000 to 400,000 distinct CDR3 sequences, roughly 13% detected once. The sequencing input was blood. The origin of the receptors is a woman aged 40-49 years with Graves' ophthalmopathy. CDR3s include the opening cysteine and the closing phenylalanine or tryptophan. Each record gives: CDR3 protein, CDR3 DNA, D gene, clone size, V gene, J gene. D genes are given only for firm matches. Rows may omit the clone size; those that give it use once, few, many or a size class.

CDR3aa: CASSGGQSSGNTIYF; CDR3nt: TGTGCCAGCAGCGGCGGACAGAGCTCTGGAAACACCATATATTTT; d_gene: .; abundance: .; v_gene: TRBV11-2; j_gene: TRBJ1-3
CDR3aa: CASSLLSSLWGRGSNGAFF; CDR3nt: TGTGCCAGCAGCTTGCTTTCAAGCCTATGGGGCAGGGGGTCGAATGGAGCTTTCTTT; d_gene: TRBD1; abundance: few; v_gene: TRBV11-2; j_gene: TRBJ1-1
CDR3aa: CASSWDRGIGETQYF; CDR3nt: TGCGCCAGCAGCTGGGACAGGGGCATAGGAGAGACCCAGTACTTC; d_gene: TRBD1; abundance: few; v_gene: TRBV5-1; j_gene: TRBJ2-5
CDR3aa: CAIIGLAENTGELFF; CDR3nt: TGTGCCATAATCGGGTTAGCGGAAAACACCGGGGAGCTGTTTTTT; d_gene: .; abundance: many; v_gene: TRBV12-3/TRBV12-4; j_gene: TRBJ2-2
CDR3aa: CASSAPAGKLFF; CDR3nt: TGTGCCAGCAGTGCTCCCGCGGGAAAACTGTTTTTT; d_gene: .; abundance: many; v_gene: TRBV28; j_gene: TRBJ1-4
CDR3aa: CASTRDRAYGYTF; CDR3nt: TGCGCCAGCACACGGGACAGGGCCTATGGCTACACCTTC; d_gene: TRBD1; abundance: many; v_gene: TRBV10-1; j_gene: TRBJ1-2
CDR3aa: CASSPSQGPNSPLHF; CDR3nt: TGTGCCAGCAGTCCTTCACAGGGGCCGAATTCACCCCTCCACTTT; d_gene: TRBD1; abundance: .; v_gene: TRBV6-4; j_gene: TRBJ1-6
CDR3aa: CASSFTVLPRGNEQFF; CDR3nt: TGTGCCAGCAGCTTTACTGTCCTCCCGCGGGGGAATGAGCAGTTCTTC; d_gene: TRBD2; abundance: .; v_gene: TRBV7-9; j_gene: TRBJ2-1
CDR3aa: CSAWTSGGADTQYF; CDR3nt: TGCAGTGCTTGGACTAGCGGGGGTGCAGATACGCAGTATTTT; d_gene: TRBD2; abundance: many; v_gene: TRBV20-1; j_gene: TRBJ2-3
CDR3aa: CASSQGGLSGNTIYF; CDR3nt: TGTGCCAGCAGCCAAGGGGGCCTCTCTGGAAACACCATATATTTT; d_gene: TRBD1; abundance: many; v_gene: TRBV12-3/TRBV12-4; j_gene: TRBJ1-3
CDR3aa: CASSPYGNPGGEQYF; CDR3nt: TGTGCCAGCAGTCCATACGGGAACCCCGGCGGGGAGCAGTACTTC; d_gene: .; abundance: many; v_gene: TRBV27; j_gene: TRBJ2-7
CDR3aa: CASSLGTVRTEAFF; CDR3nt: TGTGCCAGCTCACTTGGGACAGTACGGACTGAAGCTTTCTTT; d_gene: TRBD1; abundance: .; v_gene: TRBV18; j_gene: TRBJ1-1
CDR3aa: CASGRTTNYYEQYF; CDR3nt: TGTGCCAGCGGAAGGACGACCAATTACTACGAGCAGTACTTC; d_gene: .; abundance: many; v_gene: TRBV6-1; j_gene: TRBJ2-7
CDR3aa: CASSRDFSDTQYF; CDR3nt: TGTGCCAGCAGCAGGGACTTTTCAGATACGCAGTATTTT; d_gene: .; abundance: few; v_gene: TRBV9; j_gene: TRBJ2-3
CDR3aa: CASSEYRTGELFF; CDR3nt: TGCGCCAGCAGTGAATATCGCACCGGGGAGCTGTTTTTT; d_gene: .; abundance: .; v_gene: TRBV10-1; j_gene: TRBJ2-2
CDR3aa: CASSEWRVAGRPYEQYF; CDR3nt: TGTGCCAGCAGTGAATGGAGGGTAGCGGGACGCCCCTACGAGCAGTACTTC; d_gene: TRBD2; abundance: .; v_gene: TRBV2; j_gene: TRBJ2-7
CDR3aa: CASSGQGAGYTGELFF; CDR3nt: TGTGCCAGCAGTGGACAGGGGGCGGGGTACACCGGGGAGCTGTTTTTT; d_gene: TRBD1; abundance: many; v_gene: TRBV2; j_gene: TRBJ2-2
CDR3aa: CAWNPQLNTEAFF; CDR3nt: TGTGCCTGGAATCCACAGTTGAACACTGAAGCTTTCTTT; d_gene: .; abundance: many; v_gene: TRBV30; j_gene: TRBJ1-1
CDR3aa: CASRRRQGSNTEAFF; CDR3nt: TGTGCCAGCAGGAGACGACAGGGGTCGAACACTGAAGCTTTCTTT; d_gene: TRBD1; abundance: many; v_gene: TRBV6-1; j_gene: TRBJ1-1
CDR3aa: CSARVSGGSPLHF; CDR3nt: TGCAGTGCTAGAGTCTCGGGGGGTTCACCCCTCCACTTT; d_gene: .; abundance: .; v_gene: TRBV20-1; j_gene: TRBJ1-6
CDR3aa: CASSLASTPGELFF; CDR3nt: TGTGCCAGCAGCTTAGCATCCACCCCCGGGGAGCTGTTTTTT; d_gene: .; abundance: .; v_gene: TRBV7-9; j_gene: TRBJ2-2
CDR3aa: CASSQVASQETQYF; CDR3nt: TGCGCCAGCAGCCAAGTCGCTAGCCAAGAGACCCAGTACTTC; d_gene: .; abundance: .; v_gene: TRBV4-1; j_gene: TRBJ2-5
CDR3aa: CASQGAGIVSADTQYF; CDR3nt: TGTGCCAGCCAAGGGGCAGGGATAGTGAGCGCAGATACGCAGTATTTT; d_gene: .; abundance: many; v_gene: TRBV27; j_gene: TRBJ2-3
CDR3aa: CASSSRASPFDEQFF; CDR3nt: TGTGCCAGCAGCAGCCGGGCTAGTCCCTTCGATGAGCAGTTCTTC; d_gene: .; abundance: many; v_gene: TRBV7-3; j_gene: TRBJ2-1
CDR3aa: CASSPFGQETQYF; CDR3nt: TGCGCCAGCAGCCCCTTCGGCCAGGAGACCCAGTACTTC; d_gene: .; abundance: many; v_gene: TRBV5-1; j_gene: TRBJ2-5
CDR3aa: CASSLGASAHKETQYF; CDR3nt: TGCGCCAGCAGCTTAGGAGCAAGCGCCCACAAAGAGACCCAGTACTTC; d_gene: .; abundance: few; v_gene: TRBV5-1; j_gene: TRBJ2-5
CDR3aa: CSAEGLAGQGTQYF; CDR3nt: TGCAGTGCTGAGGGACTAGCGGGCCAGGGGACGCAGTATTTT; d_gene: TRBD2; abundance: .; v_gene: TRBV20-1; j_gene: TRBJ2-3
CDR3aa: CASSLGGGYAYNEQFF; CDR3nt: TGTGCCAGCAGTTTAGGAGGGGGCTACGCCTACAATGAGCAGTTCTTC; d_gene: TRBD1; abundance: many; v_gene: TRBV12-3/TRBV12-4; j_gene: TRBJ2-1
CDR3aa: CASSPHPAGKNTEAFF; CDR3nt: TGTGCCAGCTCACCGCACCCGGCAGGCAAGAACACTGAAGCTTTCTTT; d_gene: .; abundance: many; v_gene: TRBV18; j_gene: TRBJ1-1
CDR3aa: CSATLSTAPLYGYTF; CDR3nt: TGCAGTGCTACTTTGTCGACGGCTCCCCTTTATGGCTACACCTTC; d_gene: .; abundance: few; v_gene: TRBV20-1; j_gene: TRBJ1-2
CDR3aa: CASSSDSRPSGYTF; CDR3nt: TGTGCCAGCAGCTCGGACAGCCGCCCGTCTGGCTACACCTTC; d_gene: .; abundance: few; v_gene: TRBV9; j_gene: TRBJ1-2
CDR3aa: CSVRATANTGELFF; CDR3nt: TGCAGCGTCCGGGCGACAGCCAACACCGGGGAGCTGTTTTTT; d_gene: .; abundance: few; v_gene: TRBV29-1; j_gene: TRBJ2-2
CDR3aa: CSVQISGAWGAEAFF; CDR3nt: TGCAGCGTTCAAATTTCAGGGGCCTGGGGTGCTGAAGCTTTCTTT; d_gene: .; abundance: few; v_gene: TRBV29-1; j_gene: TRBJ1-1
CDR3aa: CASSLRQGTNQPQHF; CDR3nt: TGTGCCAGCAGTTTACGACAGGGCACCAATCAGCCCCAGCATTTT; d_gene: TRBD1; abundance: many; v_gene: TRBV12-3/TRBV12-4; j_gene: TRBJ1-5
CDR3aa: CASSQELSQFF; CDR3nt: TGTGCCAGCAGCCAAGAGCTCTCGCAGTTCTTC; d_gene: .; abundance: .; v_gene: TRBV3-1; j_gene: TRBJ2-1
CDR3aa: CASSETGQAFF; CDR3nt: TGCGCCAGCAGTGAGACAGGACAAGCTTTCTTT; d_gene: .; abundance: many; v_gene: TRBV10-2; j_gene: TRBJ1-1
CDR3aa: CASSPGLWGLSNEKLFF; CDR3nt: TGTGCCAGCAGCCCCGGTTTGTGGGGATTATCTAATGAAAAACTGTTTTTT; d_gene: .; abundance: .; v_gene: TRBV9; j_gene: TRBJ1-4
CDR3aa: CASSFPRTGGLTEAFF; CDR3nt: TGTGCCAGCAGTTTTCCACGGACAGGGGGATTGACTGAAGCTTTCTTT; d_gene: TRBD1; abundance: many; v_gene: TRBV7-2; j_gene: TRBJ1-1
CDR3aa: CASSDFGLAGPLFYNEQFF; CDR3nt: TGTGCCAGCAGCGACTTTGGACTAGCGGGACCTCTCTTCTACAATGAGCAGTTCTTC; d_gene: TRBD2; abundance: few; v_gene: TRBV7-6; j_gene: TRBJ2-1
CDR3aa: CASSEVLEGEQFF; CDR3nt: TGTGCCAGCAGTGAAGTGCTCGAAGGTGAGCAGTTCTTC; d_gene: .; abundance: many; v_gene: TRBV2; j_gene: TRBJ2-1
CDR3aa: CASSPGRSDTQYF; CDR3nt: TGTGCCAGCAGCCCGGGACGCTCAGATACGCAGTATTTT; d_gene: .; abundance: few; v_gene: TRBV5-6; j_gene: TRBJ2-3
CDR3aa: CASSFLTGVNQPQHF; CDR3nt: TGTGCCAGCAGTTTTCTGACAGGGGTCAATCAGCCCCAGCATTTT; d_gene: TRBD1; abundance: many; v_gene: TRBV2; j_gene: TRBJ1-5
CDR3aa: CSVAGLHEQYF; CDR3nt: TGCAGCGTTGCCGGGCTCCACGAGCAGTACTTC; d_gene: .; abundance: few; v_gene: TRBV29-1; j_gene: TRBJ2-7
CDR3aa: CACSLLGGNYEEQYF; CDR3nt: TGTGCCTGCAGCTTACTAGGGGGCAATTACGAGGAGCAGTACTTC; d_gene: TRBD1; abundance: few; v_gene: TRBV5-5; j_gene: TRBJ2-7
CDR3aa: CASSSYRDFSPPHF; CDR3nt: TGTGCCAGCAGTTCCTACCGGGACTTTTCCCCACCGCATTTT; d_gene: .; abundance: few; v_gene: TRBV12-3/TRBV12-4; j_gene: TRBJ1-5
CDR3aa: CASSPARKETQYF; CDR3nt: TGTGCCAGCAGCCCCGCCCGGAAAGAGACCCAGTACTTC; d_gene: .; abundance: many; v_gene: TRBV13; j_gene: TRBJ2-5
CDR3aa: CSVESGRRTGELFF; CDR3nt: TGCAGCGTTGAGAGTGGCAGGCGCACCGGGGAGCTGTTTTTT; d_gene: .; abundance: few; v_gene: TRBV29-1; j_gene: TRBJ2-2
CDR3aa: CAWRPGPLIAGYTF; CDR3nt: TGTGCCTGGAGGCCGGGGCCTCTCATAGCTGGCTACACCTTC; d_gene: .; abundance: .; v_gene: TRBV30; j_gene: TRBJ1-2
CDR3aa: CSVEDRTDTQYF; CDR3nt: TGCAGCGTTGAAGACCGCACAGATACGCAGTATTTT; d_gene: .; abundance: many; v_gene: TRBV29-1; j_gene: TRBJ2-3
CDR3aa: CSARALGTGYSYEQYF; CDR3nt: TGCAGTGCTAGAGCCCTCGGGACAGGTTACTCCTACGAGCAGTACTTC; d_gene: TRBD1; abundance: few; v_gene: TRBV20-1; j_gene: TRBJ2-7
CDR3aa: CSARDQSLSGGYNEQFF; CDR3nt: TGCAGTGCTAGAGATCAATCCCTTAGCGGGGGTTACAATGAGCAGTTCTTC; d_gene: TRBD2; abundance: .; v_gene: TRBV20-1; j_gene: TRBJ2-1
CDR3aa: CASSIKGPGAIHSNEQFF; CDR3nt: TGTGCCAGTAGTATAAAAGGGCCCGGGGCCATACATTCCAATGAGCAGTTCTTC; d_gene: .; abundance: few; v_gene: TRBV19; j_gene: TRBJ2-1
CDR3aa: CASSLSSGGAKEQFF; CDR3nt: TGTGCCAGCAGCTTGTCTAGCGGGGGGGCAAAAGAGCAGTTCTTC; d_gene: TRBD2; abundance: .; v_gene: TRBV7-9; j_gene: TRBJ2-1